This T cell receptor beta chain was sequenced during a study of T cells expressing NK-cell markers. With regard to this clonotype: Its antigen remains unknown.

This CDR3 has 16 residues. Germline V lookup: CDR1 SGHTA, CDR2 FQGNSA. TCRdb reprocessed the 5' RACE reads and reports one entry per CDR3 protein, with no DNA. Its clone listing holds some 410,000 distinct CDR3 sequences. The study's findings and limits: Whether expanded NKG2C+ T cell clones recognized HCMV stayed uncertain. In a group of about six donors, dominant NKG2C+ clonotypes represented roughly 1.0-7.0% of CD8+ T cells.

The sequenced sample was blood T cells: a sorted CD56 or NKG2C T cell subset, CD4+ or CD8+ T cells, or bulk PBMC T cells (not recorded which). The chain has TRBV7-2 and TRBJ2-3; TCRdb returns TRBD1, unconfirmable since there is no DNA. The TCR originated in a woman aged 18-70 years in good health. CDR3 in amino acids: CASSFGLARMADTQYF.